Presented here are 6 T cell receptor beta chains from one specimen sequenced in a study of blood T cell repertoires in COVID-19. Method: immunoSEQ multiplex PCR; TCRdb's copy keeps in-frame clones and lacks some. The table records about 130,000 clones, about 86% of them present only once. Sequenced sample: PBMCs or T cells enriched from blood (not recorded which). All receptors derive from a man in his forties with acute COVID-19.

V gene TRBV7-6 combines with J gene TRBJ1-3; D might be TRBD1 (6 bases). V was shortened by 4 bases and J by 0 bases, with 19 bases between the two germline ends. The CDR3 loop spans 18 amino acids. Germline V gives CDR1 SGHVS, CDR2 FNYEAQ. The CDR3 DNA reads TGTGCCAGCAGCTACCTATCGGGGGGCCCGGACTCTGGAAACACCATATATTTT. Translation gives CASSYLSGGPDSGNTIYF.

The rearrangement links TRBV5-6 to TRBJ1-4; D is undetermined. Germline V gene sequence: CDR1 SGHDT, CDR2 YYEEEE. With 4 bases removed from V and 7 bases from J, the gap between germline ends came to 11 bases. The CDR3 is 13 amino acids. DNA of the CDR3: TGTGCCAGCAGCGTGCGAGAGATTGAAAAACTGTTTTTT. Its translation: CASSVREIEKLFF.

This clone was recorded at least ten times. The CDR3 DNA is TGTGCCAGCAGTAGGACAGCCGGAGACTATGGCTACACCTTC. Translated: CASSRTAGDYGYTF. V usage is TRBV2 and J usage is TRBJ1-2; D might be TRBD1 (6 bases). V was pared by 5 bases and J by 3 bases, with 13 bases between. Germline V gene data show CDR1 as SNHLY and CDR2 as FYNNEI. There are 14 residues in the CDR3.

The rearrangement joins TRBV21-1 to TRBJ2-1; the table's D call TRBD2 went unverified against the DNA. TRBV21-1 is flagged as a pseudogene. The CDR3 runs to 13 residues. CDR3 coding DNA: TGTGCCAGCAGCAAAGCGGGAGTCGATGAGCAGTTCTTC. This sequence encodes CASSKAGVDEQFF.

This clone showed up just once. V gene TRBV9 combines with J gene TRBJ1-1; 10 bases match TRBD1. Per the germline V gene, CDR1 is SGDLS and CDR2 is YYNGEE. Unmatched junction bases numbered 10, after V lost 2 bases and J lost 6 bases. The CDR3 is 16 amino acids. CDR3 nucleotide sequence: TGTGCCAGCAGCGTTACCGGGACAGGGGTTTTGGCTGAAGCTTTCTTT. This translates into CASSVTGTGVLAEAFF.

This chain joins TRBV6-5 and TRBJ2-2; 8 bases map to TRBD1. Unmatched junction bases numbered 2, after V lost 2 bases and J lost 3 bases. This CDR3 is 15 amino acids long. Germline-derived CDR1 and CDR2 are MNHEY and SVGAGI. The CDR3 here is CASSYLQGDTGELFF. As DNA, the CDR3 is TGTGCCAGCAGTTACCTACAGGGGGACACCGGGGAGCTGTTTTTT.